This TCR beta chain was profiled in a study of T cell responses to AZD1222 COVID-19 vaccine. Findings of the study overall: Once two AZD1222 doses were given, Spike-specific TCR breadth and depth went up. The number of AZD1222 recipients seropositive at baseline was only six.

Some clones are missing from TCRdb's copy, which holds only in-frame ones; the method was immunoSEQ multiplex PCR. Here the sample spans 90,000 to 150,000 clones, approximately 84% being singletons. Germline V gene sequence: CDR1 SGHTA, CDR2 FQGNSA. The CDR3 contains 16 residues. V gave up 2 bases and J gave up 6 bases, with 20 bases separating them. Turning to this clone: The antigen is unknown.

The sample was peripheral blood, taken on day 0 of AZD1222 vaccination. The source of this sequence is an adult in good health. The chain links TRBV7-2 to TRBJ2-7; weak D call: TRBD1 (6 bases). In DNA form, the CDR3 reads TGTGCCAGCAGCTTACGACCTGACAGGAAAGGAGGCGAGCAGTACTTC. This sequence encodes CASSLRPDRKGGEQYF.